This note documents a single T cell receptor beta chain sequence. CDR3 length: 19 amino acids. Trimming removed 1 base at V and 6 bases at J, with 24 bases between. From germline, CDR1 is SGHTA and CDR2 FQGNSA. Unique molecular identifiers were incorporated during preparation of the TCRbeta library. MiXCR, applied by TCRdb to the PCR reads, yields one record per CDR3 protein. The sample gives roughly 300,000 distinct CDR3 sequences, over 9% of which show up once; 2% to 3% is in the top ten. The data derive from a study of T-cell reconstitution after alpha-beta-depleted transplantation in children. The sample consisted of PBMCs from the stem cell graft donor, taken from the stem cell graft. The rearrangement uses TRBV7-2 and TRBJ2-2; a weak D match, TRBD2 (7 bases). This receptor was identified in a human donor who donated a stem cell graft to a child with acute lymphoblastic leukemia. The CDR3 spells CASSLGPPGGLAGAGELFF. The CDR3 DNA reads TGTGCCAGCAGCTTAGGGCCCCCCGGGGGGCTAGCAGGTGCCGGGGAGCTGTTTTTT.